This is a list of T cell receptor beta chains from one sample in a study of OX40 agonist ivuxolimab in advanced cancers. Some clones are missing from TCRdb's copy, which holds only in-frame ones; the method was immunoSEQ multiplex PCR. The sample includes about 60,000 clones, 87% of them seen just once. This specimen consisted of CD4+ or CD8+ T cells sorted from blood, obtained in a trial of the OX40 agonist ivuxolimab. The receptors were sampled from an adult with an advanced solid tumor such as melanoma, head and neck, liver or kidney cancer. CDR3s include the opening cysteine and the closing phenylalanine or tryptophan. The D gene is left open where the match is weak. Not all rows give a size; the values are once, few, many and, for expanded clones, a class.

size	V	D	J	DNA	CDR3
.	TRBV10-2	TRBD2	TRBJ2-7	TGCGCCTGCAGACTAGCGGGTCACCTCCACGAGCAGTACTTC	CACRLAGHLHEQYF
.	TRBV30	.	TRBJ2-7	TGTGCCTGGAGTAAAGGGGAGAGGCGCGAAGTCCACGAGCAGTACTTC	CAWSKGERREVHEQYF
.	TRBV6-1	.	TRBJ1-1	TGTGCCAGCAGCACTATCACAGGCAACACTGAAGCTTTCTTT	CASSTITGNTEAFF
.	TRBV9	.	TRBJ2-2	TGTGCCAGCAGCGTCGCAGGGGCAAGCAACACCGGGGAGCTGTTTTTT	CASSVAGASNTGELFF
.	TRBV10-3	.	TRBJ2-2	TGTGCCATCGGAAACCGGGGCCCACTAAACACCGGGGAGCTGTTTTTT	CAIGNRGPLNTGELFF
.	TRBV13	.	TRBJ1-1	TGTGCCAGCAGCTCCCGACCAGGTGAAGCTTTCTTT	CASSSRPGEAFF
.	TRBV28	.	TRBJ1-2	TGTGCCAGCAGTTTAGGGACGGACTATGGCTACACCTTC	CASSLGTDYGYTF
.	TRBV7-9	.	TRBJ1-4	TGTGCCAGCAGCTCGGCTGGAATTACTAATGAAAAACTGTTTTTT	CASSSAGITNEKLFF
once	TRBV30	.	TRBJ2-5	TGTGCCTGGAGTCGCGACAACTACCAAGAGACCCAGTACTTC	CAWSRDNYQETQYF
.	TRBV6-5	TRBD2	TRBJ2-1	TGTGCCAGCAGAAGCGGGGTCAACAATGAGCAGTTCTTC	CASRSGVNNEQFF
.	TRBV7-8	.	TRBJ1-1	TGTGCCAGCAGCGTGGACGGGATGAACACTGAAGCTTTCTTT	CASSVDGMNTEAFF
.	TRBV6-1	TRBD1	TRBJ2-7	TGTGCCAGCAGTGGACAGGGCTACGAGCAGTACTTC	CASSGQGYEQYF
few	TRBV5-1	TRBD1	TRBJ2-1	TGCGCCAGCAGCCCCAGGGGGCCCGGGTTAAACAATGAGCAGTTCTTC	CASSPRGPGLNNEQFF
.	TRBV19	.	TRBJ1-5	TGTGCCAGTCAAACGGAATATAGCAATCAGCCCCAGCATTTT	CASQTEYSNQPQHF
.	TRBV5-6	.	TRBJ1-1	TGTGCCAGCAGCCCGGTGGGGGGGCGCGTCACTGAAGCTTTCTTT	CASSPVGGRVTEAFF
.	TRBV28	TRBD2	TRBJ2-1	TGTGCCAGCAGCCTTACTAGCGGAAGCTCCTACAATGAGCAGTTCTTC	CASSLTSGSSYNEQFF
.	TRBV2	.	TRBJ1-1	TGTGCCAGCAGTCAGGTGAGCACTGAAGCTTTCTTT	CASSQVSTEAFF
.	TRBV19	TRBD1	TRBJ1-1	TGTGCCAGTAGTATAGCAAAGGGACAGGGATCTTTCTTT	CASSIAKGQGSFF
.	TRBV10-3	TRBD2	TRBJ2-7	TGTGCCATCAGCGGGACTAGCGGGCCCTACGAGCAGTACTTC	CAISGTSGPYEQYF
.	TRBV6-1	TRBD1	TRBJ1-1	TGTGCCAGCAGTGACATCAGGGGGACTGAAGCTTTCTTT	CASSDIRGTEAFF
.	TRBV6-5	TRBD1	TRBJ2-7	TGTGCCAGCAGTTACTCTTGGGGACAGTCCTACGAGCAGTACTTC	CASSYSWGQSYEQYF
.	TRBV11-2	.	TRBJ2-1	TGTGCCAGCAGCTTTACTAGCTTTCTGGGGGATGAGCAGTTCTTC	CASSFTSFLGDEQFF
few	TRBV27	.	TRBJ2-6	TGTGCCAGCGGGTTGCAGCGGTCTGGGGCCAACGTCCTGACTTTC	CASGLQRSGANVLTF
.	TRBV19	TRBD2	TRBJ2-2	TGTGCCAGTAGTATTGGACTAGCGGGAGGTCGGAGCACCGGGGAGCTGTTTTTT	CASSIGLAGGRSTGELFF
.	TRBV30	.	TRBJ1-2	TGTGCCTGGAGTGTACTCCCAACTAACTATGGCTACACCTTC	CAWSVLPTNYGYTF
.	TRBV5-4	.	TRBJ1-5	TGTGCCAGCAGCTTGGGGGCAGGTTCTGAGCCCCAGCATTTT	CASSLGAGSEPQHF
.	TRBV4-1	.	TRBJ2-1	TGCGCCAGCACCCAGAGCCAGGGCAGTTACAATGAGCAGTTCTTC	CASTQSQGSYNEQFF
.	TRBV10-3	.	TRBJ2-2	TGTGCCATCAGTGAGTTTGAGGGAGCGGCCGGGGAGCTGTTTTTT	CAISEFEGAAGELFF
.	TRBV2	.	TRBJ1-2	TGTGCCAGCAGTGAAGCAGGGGGGAATGGCTACACCTTC	CASSEAGGNGYTF
.	TRBV7-2	TRBD1	TRBJ2-7	TGTGCCAGCAGCCGGGACAGGGGCACCTACGAGCAGTACTTC	CASSRDRGTYEQYF
.	TRBV29-1	.	TRBJ2-7	TGCAGCGTTGAACTGGAATACGAGCAGTACTTC	CSVELEYEQYF
.	TRBV30	.	TRBJ1-6	TGTGCCTGGAGTTTTCGCACGCAGGGTTCACCCCTCCACTTT	CAWSFRTQGSPLHF
.	TRBV14	.	TRBJ2-1	TGTGCCAGCAGCCAAGTGGGCTCATACAATGAGCAGTTCTTC	CASSQVGSYNEQFF
.	TRBV5-1	TRBD1	TRBJ2-6	TGCGCCAGCAGCTTTACAGGGGCCGGATCTGGGGCCAACGTCCTGACTTTC	CASSFTGAGSGANVLTF
.	TRBV30	TRBD2	TRBJ2-7	TGTGCCGGGACTAGCAATACCTACGAGCAGTACTTC	CAGTSNTYEQYF
.	TRBV7-2	.	TRBJ2-3	TGTGCCAGCAGCTCGGCATTCTCGACGCAGTATTTT	CASSSAFSTQYF
.	TRBV28	.	TRBJ1-1	TGTGCCAGCAGTCCTGCGTACAACACTGAAGCTTTCTTT	CASSPAYNTEAFF
.	TRBV6-4	.	TRBJ1-2	TGTGCCAGCAGTGCAGGGTCGGAGGGCTACACCTTC	CASSAGSEGYTF
.	TRBV5-6	.	TRBJ2-7	TGTGCCAGCAGTCCGCGTGGTTGGGGGCGCGGATCCTACGAGCAGTACTTC	CASSPRGWGRGSYEQYF
.	TRBV27	TRBD2	TRBJ2-7	TGTGCCAGCAGGTCTCAACTAGCGGGGGGGGGTTTCGAGCAGTACTTC	CASRSQLAGGGFEQYF
.	TRBV7-3	.	TRBJ1-2	TGTGCCAGCAGCTTGAGGTGGGGAAACTGGGACTATGGCTACACCTTC	CASSLRWGNWDYGYTF
.	TRBV27	.	TRBJ2-1	TGTGCCAGCCGTGGGGGACTTTCCTACAATGAGCAGTTCTTC	CASRGGLSYNEQFF
.	TRBV6-6	.	TRBJ1-5	TGTGCCAGCAGTTACCCAGAAGGCAATCAGCCCCAGCATTTT	CASSYPEGNQPQHF
once	TRBV27	.	TRBJ1-1	TGTGCCAGCAGTTTATCCCGCCAGACAGAAGCTTTCTTT	CASSLSRQTEAFF
.	TRBV9	.	TRBJ1-2	TGTGCCAGCAGCGAGTCCATAGGGGGTAACTATGGCTACACCTTC	CASSESIGGNYGYTF
.	TRBV2	TRBD1	TRBJ1-5	TGTGCCAGCAGTGGACAGGGTAATAATCAGCCCCAGCATTTT	CASSGQGNNQPQHF
.	TRBV30	.	TRBJ1-1	TGTGCCTGGAGTTGGGGTACCCTAGTAAACACTGAAGCTTTCTTT	CAWSWGTLVNTEAFF
.	TRBV28	TRBD1	TRBJ1-5	TGTGCCAGCAGAAGCGGGACAGGGTCTTGGAGGCCCCAGCATTTT	CASRSGTGSWRPQHF
.	TRBV10-3	.	TRBJ2-1	TGTGCCATCAGTGATCCCGGGGTCAGCTCCTACAATGAGCAGTTCTTC	CAISDPGVSSYNEQFF
.	TRBV4-1	TRBD1	TRBJ2-7	TGCGCCAGCAGCCAAGTCCCGGGACAGGGGGCCTACGAGCAGTACTTC	CASSQVPGQGAYEQYF
.	TRBV2	TRBD1	TRBJ2-2	TGTGCCAGCAGTTCCGACAGGGGGTATAACACCGGGGAGCTGTTTTTT	CASSSDRGYNTGELFF
.	TRBV7-6	.	TRBJ2-5	TGTGCCAGCAGCTTATTTACTAACCAAGAGACCCAGTACTTC	CASSLFTNQETQYF
.	TRBV19	.	TRBJ1-5	TGTGCCAGTAGCCGGCTTGAAGGGCATCAGCCCCAGCATTTT	CASSRLEGHQPQHF